These 2 T cell receptor beta chains were sequenced from one sample in a study of control samples from healthy donors and cancer patients. Only in-frame clones appear in the TCRdb table, and some are missing; sequencing was by immunoSEQ multiplex PCR. Of fewer than 90,000 clones in the sample, roughly 84% were seen once. Material for sequencing was blood. The receptors here all came from a man over 45 in good health.

The rearrangement joins TRBV12-3 or TRBV12-4 to TRBJ1-5; tentatively, D is TRBD1 (5 bases). The V end lost 3 bases, the J end lost 4 bases, and 7 bases lay between the germline ends. CDR3 length: 13 amino acids. CDR3 sequence: CASSFGGNQPQHF. The CDR3 region has the DNA TGTGCCAGCAGTTTCGGGGGGAATCAGCCCCAGCATTTT.

The V and J genes are TRBV19 and TRBJ1-4; D uncertain. Germline lookup yields CDR1 LNHDA and CDR2 SQIVND (reference sequence). The CDR3 length is 15 residues. Trimming removed 0 bases at V and 8 bases at J, with 13 bases between. For the CDR3, the DNA is TGTGCCAGTAGTATAGATCGGGAGGGTCGAGAAAAACTGTTTTTT. It encodes CASSIDREGREKLFF.